This is a list of T cell receptor beta chains from one sample in a study of CD8 T cells in ankylosing spondylitis. TCRdb reprocessed the 5' RACE reads with MiXCR, giving one entry per CDR3 protein. The repertoire holds a few hundred thousand distinct CDR3 sequences, with 20% to 25% as singletons. Sequencing was performed on blood, either unsorted or a sorted T cell fraction (not recorded which). The receptors were gathered from a male donor with ankylosing spondylitis. Both conserved end residues are part of each CDR3. The order of the fields is D gene, clone size, V gene, J gene, CDR3 DNA, CDR3 protein. D genes are given only for firm matches. Size is stated for part of the rows, as once, few or many counts, or as a class when the clone is expanded.

>.|many|TRBV30|TRBJ2-5
TGTGCCTGGAGTGTAGGCGAGACCCAGTACTTC
CAWSVGETQYF
>.|.|TRBV12-3/TRBV12-4|TRBJ2-1
TGTGCCAGCAGTCTCGCGAGTCGCAATGAGCAGTTCTTC
CASSLASRNEQFF
>.|.|TRBV6-2/TRBV6-3|TRBJ2-2
TGTGCCAGCAGTTACCAGCGGACGAACACCGGGGAGCTGTTTTTT
CASSYQRTNTGELFF
>TRBD1|.|TRBV25-1|TRBJ2-2
TGTGCCAGCAGTGACCCTAGGACAGGGAACACCGGGGAGCTGTTTTTT
CASSDPRTGNTGELFF
>.|few|TRBV24-1|TRBJ2-7
TGTGCCACCAGTGATTCCAGGACGTTAAAACACGAGCAGTACTTC
CATSDSRTLKHEQYF
>TRBD1|many|TRBV12-3/TRBV12-4|TRBJ1-5
TGTGCCAGCAGTCTCGGACAGGGGGATCAGCCCCAGCATTTT
CASSLGQGDQPQHF
>TRBD1|many|TRBV29-1|TRBJ1-2
TGCAGCGTTGGGGACAGGGCAGGGTATGGCTACACCTTC
CSVGDRAGYGYTF
>.|.|TRBV19|TRBJ2-2
TGTGCCAGTAGTATACTGACAGAGCTTGAGCTGTTTTTT
CASSILTELELFF
>TRBD2|.|TRBV16|TRBJ2-1
TGTGCCAGCAGCCCCTCTGGGACTAGCGTGTACAATGAGCAGTTCTTC
CASSPSGTSVYNEQFF
>.|few|TRBV4-3|TRBJ1-1
TGCGCCAGCAGCCATTCAGTGGCGGGGAACACTGAAGCTTTCTTT
CASSHSVAGNTEAFF
>TRBD1|.|TRBV18|TRBJ2-7
TGTGCCAGCTCACCGGGACAGGGGAGATTCTACGAGCAGTACTTC
CASSPGQGRFYEQYF
>.|.|TRBV27|TRBJ2-3
TGTGCCAGCAGTTTACGGGGTTCTCACACAGATACGCAGTATTTT
CASSLRGSHTDTQYF
>.|.|TRBV11-2|TRBJ2-1
TGTGCCAGCAGCTTGAGTAGCGGAACCTACAATGAGCAGTTCTTC
CASSLSSGTYNEQFF
>TRBD1|few|TRBV5-1|TRBJ2-7
TGCGCCAGCAGCTTGGCCGTTGGACAGGGCCGTTACGAGCAGTACTTC
CASSLAVGQGRYEQYF
>.|.|TRBV12-3/TRBV12-4|TRBJ2-2
TGTGCCAGCCGTAGCGGGAACACCGGGGAGCTGTTTTTT
CASRSGNTGELFF
>TRBD1|.|TRBV18|TRBJ2-2
TGTGCCAGCTCACCAGGTCCAGGGGGCCGGAACACCGGGGAGCTGTTTTTT
CASSPGPGGRNTGELFF
>TRBD1|.|TRBV20-1|TRBJ2-1
TGCAGTGCGCAGGGGGCCGGGACAGCCACCTACAATGAGCAGTTCTTC
CSAQGAGTATYNEQFF
>.|many|TRBV29-1|TRBJ1-1
TGCAGCGTCGGAAAGGGAGGAGGTGGGGCCGACGTAGCTTTCTTT
CSVGKGGGGADVAFF
>.|.|TRBV7-8|TRBJ2-2
TGTGCCAGCAGCTCTTACGGACAGCTCCCCACCGGGGAGCTGTTTTTT
CASSSYGQLPTGELFF
>TRBD1|.|TRBV20-1|TRBJ2-1
TGCAGTGCCATTCCGGGACAGGGATATTACAATGAGCAGTTCTTC
CSAIPGQGYYNEQFF
>TRBD1|.|TRBV5-1|TRBJ1-1
TGCGCCAGCAGCAGGGACAGGGGATCTGCGAACACTGAAGCTTTCTTT
CASSRDRGSANTEAFF
>.|.|TRBV27|TRBJ1-6
TGTGCCAGCAGACTGCGTCGGGAGGTACATTCACCCCTCCACTTT
CASRLRREVHSPLHF
>TRBD1|few|TRBV6-5|TRBJ2-7
TGTGCCAGCAGTTACAACGACAGGGGGGCGGACGAGCAGTACTTC
CASSYNDRGADEQYF
>.|once|TRBV30|TRBJ1-2
TGTGCCTGCGCCCCAGGGCCGGGAGGCTACACCTTC
CACAPGPGGYTF
>TRBD1|once|TRBV5-4|TRBJ2-3
TGTGCCAGCAGCTTTGGACAGGGTCGGGCAGATACGCAGTATTTT
CASSFGQGRADTQYF
>.|few|TRBV3-1|TRBJ2-1
TGTGCCAGCAGCGACGTCGGCAATGAGCAGTTCTTC
CASSDVGNEQFF
>.|few|TRBV28|TRBJ1-3
TGTGCCAGCAGTTTTACTTCTAGCTCCGGTACTGGAAACACCATATATTTT
CASSFTSSSGTGNTIYF
>.|.|TRBV28|TRBJ2-3
TGTGCCAGCGGGTTTAGCACAGATACGCAGTATTTT
CASGFSTDTQYF
>TRBD2|few|TRBV28|TRBJ2-2
TGTGCCAGCAGTTTATTTGTCGGCCTAGCGGGAGAGACCGGGGAGCTGTTTTTT
CASSLFVGLAGETGELFF
>.|few|TRBV6-2/TRBV6-3|TRBJ2-7
TGTGCCAGCAGTGTCGGGGGCTACGAGCAGTACTTC
CASSVGGYEQYF
>.|.|TRBV7-7|TRBJ1-4
TGTGCCAGCAGCTTAGAGGCCTGGGATGAAAAACTGTTTTTT
CASSLEAWDEKLFF
>TRBD2|few|TRBV30|TRBJ2-1
TGTGCCTGTGCGGGAGCCCCTAGCTCCTACAATGAGCAGTTCTTC
CACAGAPSSYNEQFF
>TRBD2|few|TRBV4-1|TRBJ2-1
TGCGCCAGCAGCCAAAAAACCTGGACTAGCAGCGATGAGCAGTTCTTC
CASSQKTWTSSDEQFF